This TCR beta chain was profiled in a study of blood T cell repertoires in COVID-19. Across the study: Sources were T cells, B-cell-depleted T cells, or PBMCs; the material itself was cDNA or gDNA.

The protocol was immunoSEQ multiplex PCR, while the TCRdb copy is restricted to in-frame clones and leaves out a portion. Among roughly 220,000 clones listed, roughly four fifths were seen once. The CDR3 is made up of 11 amino acids. Germline V gives CDR1 MDHEN, CDR2 SYDVKM. V lost 6 bases, J lost 9 bases, and 10 bases lay in between. The rearrangement links TRBV28 to TRBJ2-3; D may be TRBD2 (6 bases). The clonotype originates from a woman between 25 and 40 years old who had recovered from COVID-19. Sequencing input: peripheral blood. This CDR3 reads CASRSGVTQYF. The CDR3 nucleotides read TGTGCCAGCAGATCGGGGGTGACGCAGTATTTT. Full variable domain (missing parts from reference TRBV28 and TRBJ2-3): DVKVTQSSRYLVKRTGEKVFLECVQDMDHENMFWYRQDPGLGLRLIYFSYDVKMKEKGDIPEGYSVSREKKERFSLILESASTNQTSMYLCASRSGVTQYFGPGTRLTVL.